This T cell receptor (beta chain) was observed in a study of graft-versus-host responses after intestinal transplantation. The wider study: Transplants were multivisceral, liver-intestinal, or isolated intestinal.

Data came from immunoSEQ multiplex PCR; TCRdb stores just in-frame clones and leaves some out. The sample yields more than 10,000 clones, about 81% seen once. The length of the CDR3 is 14 residues. The germline V gene encodes CDR1 SGHNT and CDR2 YYREEE (reference sequence). V was pared by 0 bases and J by 2 bases, with 8 bases between. Material: PBMCs, obtained just over 300 days after intestinal transplant. The V call is TRBV5-4, the J call TRBJ1-1; D uncertain. The sequence was collected from a human patient who received an intestinal transplant, so some T cells may come from the graft donor. The CDR3 is CASSLDHSNTEAFF. CDR3 bases: TGTGCCAGCAGCTTGGACCACAGTAACACTGAAGCTTTCTTT.